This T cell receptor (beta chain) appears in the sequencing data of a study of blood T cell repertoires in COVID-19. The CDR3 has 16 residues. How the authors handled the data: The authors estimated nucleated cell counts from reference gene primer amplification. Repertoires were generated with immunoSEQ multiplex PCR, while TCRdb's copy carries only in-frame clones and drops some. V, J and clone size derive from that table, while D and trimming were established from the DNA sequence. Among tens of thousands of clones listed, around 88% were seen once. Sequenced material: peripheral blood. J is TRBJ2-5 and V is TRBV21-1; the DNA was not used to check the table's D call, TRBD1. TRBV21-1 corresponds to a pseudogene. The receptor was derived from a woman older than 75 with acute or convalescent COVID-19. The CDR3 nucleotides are TGTGCCAGCAGCATGTACAGGGGGCGCCAGTCAGAGACCCAGTACTTC. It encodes CASSMYRGRQSETQYF.